Listed below are T cell receptor beta chains from one sample, sequenced in a study of T-cell reconstitution after alpha-beta-depleted transplantation in children. TCRdb processed the PCR reads anew with MiXCR; each CDR3 protein has one entry. The table records about 290,000 distinct CDR3 sequences, roughly 9.1% of them present only once. The source was PBMCs, collected before TCRalphabeta/CD19-depleted stem cell transplant. The receptors were gathered from a boy younger than two with acute myeloid leukemia, due to receive a stem cell transplant. Each CDR3 is given with its conserved first and last residue. A D gene is named only where the DNA matches it firmly. Rows may omit the clone size; those that give it use once, few, many or a size class.

>NA|TRBJ2-7|NA|TRBV4-3
TGCGCCAGCAGCCAAGGTCTTGACATCTACGAGCAGTACTTC
CASSQGLDIYEQYF
>many|TRBJ2-7|NA|TRBV13
TGTGCCAGCAGCTTAGGCCTAGGGGTACCATTCTACGAGCAGTACTTC
CASSLGLGVPFYEQYF
>many|TRBJ1-3|NA|TRBV27
TGTGCCAGCAGTTTATCGGCTCACCCTGGAAACACCATATATTTT
CASSLSAHPGNTIYF
>many|TRBJ2-5|TRBD1|TRBV24-1
TGTGCCACCAGTGATTTGGGGACAGGGGGAGAGACCCAGTACTTC
CATSDLGTGGETQYF
>NA|TRBJ1-1|NA|TRBV7-9
TGTGCCAGCAGCTTAGGGGGACCCCTTGGGGGAACTGAAGCTTTCTTT
CASSLGGPLGGTEAFF
>NA|TRBJ2-1|NA|TRBV11-3
TGTGCCAGCAGCTTAGATAGGGAGAGGCTTAGGGATGAGCAGTTCTTC
CASSLDRERLRDEQFF
>few|TRBJ1-6|NA|TRBV30
TGTGCCTGGGGACAGCATAATTCACCCCTCCACTTT
CAWGQHNSPLHF
>many|TRBJ2-7|NA|TRBV5-4
TGTGCCAGCAGCTCCGGCAACAGGGGAGGTACCTACGAGCAGTACTTC
CASSSGNRGGTYEQYF
>few|TRBJ2-1|TRBD2|TRBV18
TGTGCCAGCTCACGTCCTAGCGGCCTATACAATGAGCAGTTCTTC
CASSRPSGLYNEQFF
>NA|TRBJ2-5|NA|TRBV11-2
TGTGCCAGCAGCTTAGTTGCCGGGACAAGGGAGACCCAGTACTTC
CASSLVAGTRETQYF
>many|TRBJ1-2|TRBD1|TRBV6-5
TGTGCCAGCAGTTACGAGGGACAGGGCTACTATGGCTACACCTTC
CASSYEGQGYYGYTF
>few|TRBJ2-7|TRBD2|TRBV18
TGTGCCAGCTCAGTGGGACTAGCGGACTCCTACGAGCAGTACTTC
CASSVGLADSYEQYF
>many|TRBJ2-7|TRBD1|TRBV4-2
TGTGCCAGCAGCCAAGATGGAACCGGGACAGGGACCTACGAGCAGTACTTC
CASSQDGTGTGTYEQYF
>many|TRBJ1-2|NA|TRBV12-3/TRBV12-4
TGTGCCAGCAGTTCCCCAGGGCAGACTAACTATGGCTACACCTTC
CASSSPGQTNYGYTF
>few|TRBJ1-5|NA|TRBV6-1
TGTGCCAGCGCCTGGAGTCCGGCCAGCAATCAGCCCCAGCATTTT
CASAWSPASNQPQHF
>NA|TRBJ1-2|NA|TRBV5-1
TGCGCCAGCAGCGCAGGGGTTAACTATGGCTACACCTTC
CASSAGVNYGYTF
>many|TRBJ1-1|NA|TRBV28
TGTGCCAGCAGTTTAACATGGGGGGGGAGGGACACTGAAGCTTTCTTT
CASSLTWGGRDTEAFF
>many|TRBJ2-2|NA|TRBV7-8
TGTGCCAGCAGCGCTAGCGCCGCGAACACCGGGGAGCTGTTTTTT
CASSASAANTGELFF
>many|TRBJ2-2|TRBD2|TRBV6-1
TGTGCCAGCGTAAGGAAGGCGGGAGGGACGAACACCGGGGAGCTGTTTTTT
CASVRKAGGTNTGELFF
>many|TRBJ2-7|NA|TRBV29-1
TGCAGCGTCTGCGGGACTGAATCCTACGAGCAGTACTTC
CSVCGTESYEQYF
>many|TRBJ2-1|TRBD2|TRBV20-1
TGCAGTGCTAGGCGGGAGGCCTACAATGAGCAGTTCTTC
CSARREAYNEQFF
>few|TRBJ2-7|NA|TRBV6-1
TGTGCCAGCAGTGAAGAAAGGGTCGGATACGAGCAGTACTTC
CASSEERVGYEQYF
>many|TRBJ2-7|TRBD2|TRBV29-1
TGCAGCGCCCTCGGACTAGCAGATTACGAGCAGTACTTC
CSALGLADYEQYF
>many|TRBJ1-1|TRBD1|TRBV9
TGCGCCAGCAGCGCCACAGGGGGGAACACTGAAGCTTTCTTT
CASSATGGNTEAFF
>few|TRBJ2-6|NA|TRBV19
TGTGCCAGTAGTACCCCGGGACCGACGACGAGCTCTGGGGCCAACGTCCTGACTTTC
CASSTPGPTTSSGANVLTF
>many|TRBJ1-5|TRBD1|TRBV24-1
TGTGCCACCAGTGATTGGACAGGGGGGTTCAATCAGCCCCAGCATTTT
CATSDWTGGFNQPQHF
>many|TRBJ1-6|NA|TRBV5-1
TGCGCCAGCAGCCCCGGAACCGTTACAGCCGGGGTAATCCACTTT
CASSPGTVTAGVIHF
>many|TRBJ2-7|NA|TRBV10-3
TGTGCCATCAGTGTTGGATACGAGCAGTACTTC
CAISVGYEQYF
>many|TRBJ1-2|NA|TRBV7-2
TGTGCCAGCAGCTTAGTGGGCACCTATGGCTACACCTTC
CASSLVGTYGYTF
>NA|TRBJ2-5|NA|TRBV29-1
TGCAGCTCTACCCGGCGAGACCGGGAGACCCAGTACTTC
CSSTRRDRETQYF
>many|TRBJ2-3|NA|TRBV4-3
TGCGCCAGCAGCCAAGAAAACACAGATACGCAGTATTTT
CASSQENTDTQYF
>many|TRBJ2-2|NA|TRBV4-2
TGTGCCAGCAGCCAAGCCCGTGCTCAACGGGAGCTGTTTTTT
CASSQARAQRELFF
>many|TRBJ1-1|TRBD1|TRBV28
TGTGCCAGCAGTGGGACAGGGAGTATGAACACTGAAGCTTTCTTT
CASSGTGSMNTEAFF
>few|TRBJ2-1|TRBD2|TRBV29-1
TGCAGCGTTGTCGAGGGAGGGCCCTACAATGAGCAGTTCTTC
CSVVEGGPYNEQFF
>many|TRBJ2-7|TRBD2|TRBV28
TGTGCCAGCAGTTTACGAGCGGGAGGCACGTACGAGCAGTACTTC
CASSLRAGGTYEQYF
>many|TRBJ2-1|NA|TRBV20-1
TGCAGTGCTAGAGATCACCCTGGGAGTGAGCAGTTCTTC
CSARDHPGSEQFF
>many|TRBJ2-7|NA|TRBV12-3/TRBV12-4
TGTTCCAGCAGCTCGTTGTTGGGGGAAGGGGAGCAGTACTTC
CSSSSLLGEGEQYF
>many|TRBJ2-7|NA|TRBV5-1
TGCGCCAGCAGCTTTCACAGAAACTACGAGCAGTACTTC
CASSFHRNYEQYF
>NA|TRBJ2-2|TRBD2|TRBV7-9
TGTGCCATTTTACATAGCGGGAGTGCCACCGGGGAGCTGTTTTTT
CAILHSGSATGELFF
>many|TRBJ2-7|NA|TRBV9
TGTGCCAGCAGCGTAGCTTGCAGGACCTACGAGCAGTACTTC
CASSVACRTYEQYF
>NA|TRBJ2-1|TRBD2|TRBV5-5
TGTGCCAGCAGCTTGGGGACTAGCGGGAGTACAAGCTACAATGAGCAGTTCTTC
CASSLGTSGSTSYNEQFF
>many|TRBJ1-6|NA|TRBV21-1
TGTGCCAGCAGCAAAAAGGGGGGCCGCGGGACAGAGGATTATGAGAGCTATTCACCCCTCCACTTT
CASSKKGGRGTEDYESYSPLHF
>many|TRBJ2-3|TRBD2|TRBV10-3
TGTGCCATCCCGGCTAGCGGGGGGGTCACAGATACGCAGTATTTT
CAIPASGGVTDTQYF
>many|TRBJ2-3|TRBD2|TRBV25-1
TGTGCCAGCAGTGAATGGGGGGGGACCAGCACAGATACGCAGTATTTT
CASSEWGGTSTDTQYF
>many|TRBJ1-2|NA|TRBV4-2
TGTGCCAGCAGCCAAGATTGGGGGTATGGCTACACCTTC
CASSQDWGYGYTF
>few|TRBJ2-2|NA|TRBV12-3/TRBV12-4
TGTGCCAGCAGTTTATGGGCTACTGCGAACACCGGGGAGCTGTTTTTT
CASSLWATANTGELFF
>many|TRBJ2-2|NA|TRBV5-1
TGCGCCAGCAGCTTGGTGGGACTCTCCGGGGAGCTGTTTTTT
CASSLVGLSGELFF